This is a list of T cell receptor beta chains from one sample in a study of identical twins. TCRdb ran MiXCR on the 5' RACE reads and lists one entry per CDR3 protein. The sample has 500,000 or so distinct CDR3 sequences; approximately 15% are singletons. This sample was also put to use in a study of yellow fever vaccine responses in identical twins.

Sequencing was performed on CD4+ T cells sorted from blood. These receptors were collected from a woman aged 18 to 35 in good health. The CDR3 runs from the conserved cysteine through the conserved F or W. A D gene is named only where the DNA matches it firmly. Clone size is shown for a subset of rows, as once, few, many or a class of expanded clone.

few,TRBD2,TRBJ2-3,TRBV29-1,TGCAGCGTTGCCGGGAGGGCCGGGTCAGATACGCAGTATTTT,CSVAGRAGSDTQYF
NA,NA,TRBJ1-1,TRBV7-9,TGTGCCACCTCAGGGTCCCAAGCTTTCTTT,CATSGSQAFF
NA,NA,TRBJ1-4,TRBV20-1,TGCAGTGCTAGGGACCCACGGGGGGAGGGTGAAAAACTGTTTTTT,CSARDPRGEGEKLFF
few,NA,TRBJ2-7,TRBV2,TGTGCCAGCACTCTAGTGCAACCCGCGGGCGAGCAGTACTTC,CASTLVQPAGEQYF
few,NA,TRBJ2-2,TRBV28,TGTGCCAGCAGTTTCTCACAGGGAAACACCGGGGAGCTGTTTTTT,CASSFSQGNTGELFF
NA,NA,TRBJ2-7,TRBV13,TGTGCCAGCAGCTTATTGGGGTCCCACGAGCAGTACTTC,CASSLLGSHEQYF
NA,NA,TRBJ2-2,TRBV28,TGTGCCAGCCGGACAGCGGGGACCGGGGAGCTGTTTTTT,CASRTAGTGELFF
NA,TRBD1,TRBJ2-3,TRBV20-1,TGCAGTGCCAAAAGACAGGGCCCAGATACGCAGTATTTT,CSAKRQGPDTQYF
few,NA,TRBJ1-1,TRBV18,TGTGCCAGCGCGGCGAACACTGAAGCTTTCTTT,CASAANTEAFF
few,TRBD2,TRBJ2-7,TRBV7-2,TGTGCCAGCAGCTTAGCGATAGCGGGAGGGTCCTACGAGCAGTACTTC,CASSLAIAGGSYEQYF
few,TRBD2,TRBJ2-7,TRBV7-2,TGTGCCAGCAGCCCGGGGTGGGGAGGGTCGAACGAGCAGTACTTC,CASSPGWGGSNEQYF
NA,TRBD2,TRBJ2-3,TRBV28,TGTGCCAGCACCCCCCTAGAGACTAGCAGAGGAGATACGCAGTATTTT,CASTPLETSRGDTQYF
NA,TRBD2,TRBJ2-1,TRBV6-4,TGTGCCAGCAGTGCCCTTAGCGGGAGGAGTAATGAGCAGTTCTTC,CASSALSGRSNEQFF
few,NA,TRBJ2-2,TRBV6-5,TGTGCCAGCAGTTACGAGACGTGGCCCGGGGAGCTGTTTTTT,CASSYETWPGELFF
NA,NA,TRBJ2-3,TRBV12-3/TRBV12-4,TGTGCCAGCAGTTTCGGGGGACCCAGCACAGATACGCAGTATTTT,CASSFGGPSTDTQYF
NA,NA,TRBJ2-3,TRBV6-5,TGTGCCAGCAGTCACAGACAGACAGATACGCAGTATTTT,CASSHRQTDTQYF
NA,NA,TRBJ2-3,TRBV7-6,TGTGCCAGCAGCCCCAAGGTGACACCTCACACAGATACGCAGTATTTT,CASSPKVTPHTDTQYF
NA,TRBD2,TRBJ2-2,TRBV18,TGTGCCAGCTCACCGGGACTAGCGGGTATGACCGGGGAGCTGTTTTTT,CASSPGLAGMTGELFF
NA,NA,TRBJ2-4,TRBV7-2,TGTGCCAGCAGCTTACGTGGCGCCGTAGGAAACATTCAGTACTTC,CASSLRGAVGNIQYF
few,NA,TRBJ2-6,TRBV5-1,TGCGCCAGCAGCTCCTCCGGGACCAAGGTAGTGGTTGGGGCCAACGTCCTGACTTTC,CASSSSGTKVVVGANVLTF
NA,NA,TRBJ2-7,TRBV14,TGTGCCAGCAGCCAAGATGGGGTACGCTCCGTCGAGCAGTACTTC,CASSQDGVRSVEQYF
many,NA,TRBJ2-1,TRBV29-1,TGCAGCGTTGAAAGGGTAAATGAGCAGTTCTTC,CSVERVNEQFF
NA,NA,TRBJ2-7,TRBV7-9,TGTGCCAGCAGCCCCCAGGGGTTGGACACACACTCCTACGAGCAGTACTTC,CASSPQGLDTHSYEQYF
few,NA,TRBJ1-2,TRBV12-3/TRBV12-4,TGTGCCAGCAGTTTAGGGGTTCAATTAGGCGGCTACACCTTC,CASSLGVQLGGYTF
few,TRBD2,TRBJ2-1,TRBV7-9,TGTGCCAGCAGCTTGGCGGGAGCGAACAATGAGCAGTTCTTC,CASSLAGANNEQFF
NA,NA,TRBJ2-5,TRBV6-2/TRBV6-3,TGTGCCAGCAGTGTCTGGGAACAAGAGACCCAGTACTTC,CASSVWEQETQYF
few,NA,TRBJ2-7,TRBV7-9,TGTGCCAGCAGCTCCAAACAGGTATCCTACGAGCAGTACTTC,CASSSKQVSYEQYF
NA,NA,TRBJ2-7,TRBV20-1,TGCAGTGCTAGACCCGACTCGGGCTACGAGCAGTGCTTC,CSARPDSGYEQCF
NA,TRBD2,TRBJ2-7,TRBV7-2,TGTGCCAGCAGCTCACCGACTAGCGTCTCCTACGAGCAGTACTTC,CASSSPTSVSYEQYF
many,NA,TRBJ2-7,TRBV12-3/TRBV12-4,TGTGCCAGCAGTTTTCTTGGCGGGATATCCTACGAGCAGTACTTC,CASSFLGGISYEQYF
few,TRBD2,TRBJ2-3,TRBV5-1,TGCGCCAGCAGAACCGGACTAGCGGGCACAGATACGCAGTATTTT,CASRTGLAGTDTQYF
NA,TRBD2,TRBJ2-3,TRBV6-5,TGTGCCAGCAGTTACTCATCCGGGACTAGCGGGAGGACAGATACGCAGTATTTT,CASSYSSGTSGRTDTQYF
NA,NA,TRBJ2-3,TRBV10-3,TGTGCCAGTCTCTTTGCCGATACGCAGTATTTT,CASLFADTQYF
NA,NA,TRBJ2-1,TRBV27,TGTGCCAGCAGTTTACCAGGGGTAGCGGGCAATGAGCAGTTCTTC,CASSLPGVAGNEQFF
many,NA,TRBJ2-3,TRBV7-8,TGTGCCAGCAGCCCCTTTCGGACGATCACAGATACGCAGTATTTT,CASSPFRTITDTQYF
NA,NA,TRBJ2-1,TRBV19,TGTGCCAGTAGTATAAGGCCTTTAGGAAATGAGCAGTTCTTC,CASSIRPLGNEQFF
few,NA,TRBJ1-2,TRBV6-6,TGTGCCAGCAGCCCCGCGATTTACTATGGCTACACCTTC,CASSPAIYYGYTF
once,NA,TRBJ1-1,TRBV15,TGTGCCACCAGCACCCACCTAGGGAGGGACACTGAAGCTTTCTTT,CATSTHLGRDTEAFF
NA,NA,TRBJ2-3,TRBV5-1,TGCGCCAGCAGGGTCCCCTCGGGCAGCACAGATACGCAGTATTTT,CASRVPSGSTDTQYF
NA,NA,TRBJ2-5,TRBV11-3,TGTGCCAGCAGCTTAGGGTGGCCCCTGGAAGAGACCCAGTACTTC,CASSLGWPLEETQYF
NA,NA,TRBJ2-1,TRBV2,TGTGCCAGCAGCGGCTGGGGCAATGAGCAGTTCTTC,CASSGWGNEQFF
few,TRBD2,TRBJ2-2,TRBV6-1,TGTGCCAGCAGTCATGGGACTAGCGGGGGAGTCGGGGAGCTGTTTTTT,CASSHGTSGGVGELFF
few,NA,TRBJ2-7,TRBV6-2/TRBV6-3,TGTGCCAGCAGCCGGACCTCTAGCGTTCCCTACGAGCAGTACTTC,CASSRTSSVPYEQYF
NA,TRBD2,TRBJ2-7,TRBV11-2,TGTGCCAGCAGCAAAACCGGGACTAGCGGGTACGAGCAGTACTTC,CASSKTGTSGYEQYF
many,TRBD1,TRBJ2-7,TRBV7-9,TGTGCCAGCAGCCCAGGGGGCCTCTACGAGCAGTACTTC,CASSPGGLYEQYF
NA,NA,TRBJ2-4,TRBV7-2,TGTGCCAGCAGCTTAGGGGGGGCCTCAAACATTCAGTACTTC,CASSLGGASNIQYF
NA,TRBD1,TRBJ2-7,TRBV18,TGTGCCAGCTCACCTCAACAGACAGGGGGCTCAGGCGAGCAGTACTTC,CASSPQQTGGSGEQYF
many,TRBD1,TRBJ2-4,TRBV12-3/TRBV12-4,TGTGCCAGCAGCTCCAGGGGGAACATTCAGTACTTC,CASSSRGNIQYF
few,NA,TRBJ2-7,TRBV7-2,TGTGCCAGCAGCTTAGGTAGGGGCGCCTACGAGCAGTACTTC,CASSLGRGAYEQYF
NA,NA,TRBJ1-2,TRBV20-1,TGCAGTGCGCTGGGCGAAGGGCGTCAAAATGGCTACACCTTC,CSALGEGRQNGYTF
few,NA,TRBJ1-1,TRBV6-1,TGTGCCAGCAGTAATGAGGGGGTGAACACTGAAGCTTTCTTT,CASSNEGVNTEAFF
NA,NA,TRBJ2-7,TRBV15,TGTGCCACCAGCGCGGAGGGAAGCTCCTACGAGCAGTACTTC,CATSAEGSSYEQYF
NA,NA,TRBJ2-3,TRBV3-1,TGTGCCAGCAGCCAAGAACAGTTGGGGGTGGCGGCAGATACGCAGTATTTT,CASSQEQLGVAADTQYF
few,NA,TRBJ1-2,TRBV28,TGTGCCAGCAGTTTGGTGGCAGGGTCTGGCTACACCTTC,CASSLVAGSGYTF